This is a list of T cell receptor beta chains from one sample in a study of tumor T cells in aggressive B-cell lymphoma. Sequencing was performed with immunoSEQ multiplex PCR; in TCRdb, only in-frame clones are kept and a portion is missing. The sample has some 3,000 clones, roughly 80% seen once. The specimen was tumor tissue. These receptors were collected from an adult with diffuse large B cell lymphoma. Both conserved end residues are part of each CDR3. The D gene is left open where the match is weak. Clone size is given for some rows only: seen once, a few or many times, or a class if the clone is expanded.

j_gene: TRBJ1-4; len: 15; v_gene: TRBV27; abundance: -; d_gene: -; CDR3nt: TGTGCCAGCAGTTTCTCTCGACAGGCGTTTGAAAAACTGTTTTTT; CDR3aa: CASSFSRQAFEKLFF
j_gene: TRBJ1-5; len: 15; v_gene: TRBV28; abundance: few; d_gene: -; CDR3nt: TGTGCCAGCAGTTTGGGGGCAGCTGGAAATCAGCCCCAGCATTTT; CDR3aa: CASSLGAAGNQPQHF
j_gene: TRBJ2-3; len: 14; v_gene: TRBV18; abundance: -; d_gene: TRBD2; CDR3nt: TGTGCCAGCTCACCGGGACTAGGCACAGATACGCAGTATTTT; CDR3aa: CASSPGLGTDTQYF
j_gene: TRBJ1-1; len: 15; v_gene: TRBV7-6; abundance: -; d_gene: -; CDR3nt: TGTGCCAGCAGCTCCTTCAGGGGTGGCAACACTGAAGCTTTCTTT; CDR3aa: CASSSFRGGNTEAFF
j_gene: TRBJ1-5; len: 13; v_gene: TRBV7-9; abundance: -; d_gene: -; CDR3nt: TGTGCCAGCAGCTCATCCGCCTACCAGCCCCAGCATTTT; CDR3aa: CASSSSAYQPQHF
j_gene: TRBJ1-2; len: 14; v_gene: TRBV6-6; abundance: -; d_gene: -; CDR3nt: TGTGCCAGCAGGCCCACAGGGCTCGGCTATGGCTACACCTTC; CDR3aa: CASRPTGLGYGYTF
j_gene: TRBJ1-5; len: 11; v_gene: TRBV19; abundance: -; d_gene: -; CDR3nt: TGTGCCGGCGGTGGCAATCAGCCCCAGCATTTT; CDR3aa: CAGGGNQPQHF
j_gene: TRBJ2-5; len: 14; v_gene: TRBV29-1; abundance: -; d_gene: TRBD1; CDR3nt: TGCAGCGTTGAATCCGCGACAGGGAAAGAGACCCAGTACTTC; CDR3aa: CSVESATGKETQYF
j_gene: TRBJ1-2; len: 15; v_gene: TRBV18; abundance: -; d_gene: -; CDR3nt: TGTGCCAGCTCACCGTCCACAGGGAGTACCTATGGCTACACCTTC; CDR3aa: CASSPSTGSTYGYTF
j_gene: TRBJ1-1; len: 14; v_gene: TRBV7-2; abundance: -; d_gene: TRBD1; CDR3nt: TGTGCCAGCAGCTTACTACAGGGGGCGACTGAAGCTTTCTTT; CDR3aa: CASSLLQGATEAFF
j_gene: TRBJ1-2; len: 15; v_gene: TRBV30; abundance: -; d_gene: TRBD1; CDR3nt: TGTGCCTGGAGTGCATCGGGACAGGGGGTGCGTGGCTACACTTTC; CDR3aa: CAWSASGQGVRGYTF
j_gene: TRBJ1-1; len: 13; v_gene: TRBV18; abundance: -; d_gene: TRBD1; CDR3nt: TGTGCCAGCTCAGGGGACAGGAACACTGAAGCTTTCTTT; CDR3aa: CASSGDRNTEAFF
j_gene: TRBJ2-1; len: 12; v_gene: TRBV4-2; abundance: -; d_gene: -; CDR3nt: TGTGCCAGCAGCCGTCAGGGTGGTGAGCAGTTCTTC; CDR3aa: CASSRQGGEQFF
j_gene: TRBJ2-7; len: 13; v_gene: TRBV11-3; abundance: -; d_gene: -; CDR3nt: TGTGCCAGCAGCTTAGGACAGTTATACGAGCAGTACTTC; CDR3aa: CASSLGQLYEQYF
j_gene: TRBJ1-6; len: 13; v_gene: TRBV2; abundance: -; d_gene: -; CDR3nt: TGTGCCAGCAGTCGGGATAGATCCTCACCCCTCCACTTT; CDR3aa: CASSRDRSSPLHF
j_gene: TRBJ2-1; len: 11; v_gene: TRBV4-1; abundance: few; d_gene: -; CDR3nt: TGCGCCAGCAGCCAAGACAGTGCGCAGTTCTTC; CDR3aa: CASSQDSAQFF
j_gene: TRBJ1-1; len: 12; v_gene: TRBV29-1; abundance: -; d_gene: -; CDR3nt: TGCAGCGTTGACAAGGCCGGGTTTGAAGCTTTCTTT; CDR3aa: CSVDKAGFEAFF
j_gene: TRBJ2-3; len: 13; v_gene: TRBV7-6; abundance: -; d_gene: -; CDR3nt: TGTGCCAGCAGCCGCGGCCCCACAGATACGCAGTATTTT; CDR3aa: CASSRGPTDTQYF
j_gene: TRBJ1-4; len: 16; v_gene: TRBV7-2; abundance: -; d_gene: TRBD1; CDR3nt: TGTGCCAGCAGCTTAGAGGGACAGAGAACTAATGAAAAACTGTTTTTT; CDR3aa: CASSLEGQRTNEKLFF
j_gene: TRBJ1-1; len: 16; v_gene: TRBV4-1; abundance: few; d_gene: -; CDR3nt: TGTGCCAGCAGCCAAGTTGGGGGCATCCAGAACACTGAAGCTTTCTTT; CDR3aa: CASSQVGGIQNTEAFF
j_gene: TRBJ1-5; len: 13; v_gene: TRBV6-5; abundance: -; d_gene: TRBD1; CDR3nt: TGTGCCAGCAGTATGACAGGGAATCAGCCCCAGCATTTT; CDR3aa: CASSMTGNQPQHF